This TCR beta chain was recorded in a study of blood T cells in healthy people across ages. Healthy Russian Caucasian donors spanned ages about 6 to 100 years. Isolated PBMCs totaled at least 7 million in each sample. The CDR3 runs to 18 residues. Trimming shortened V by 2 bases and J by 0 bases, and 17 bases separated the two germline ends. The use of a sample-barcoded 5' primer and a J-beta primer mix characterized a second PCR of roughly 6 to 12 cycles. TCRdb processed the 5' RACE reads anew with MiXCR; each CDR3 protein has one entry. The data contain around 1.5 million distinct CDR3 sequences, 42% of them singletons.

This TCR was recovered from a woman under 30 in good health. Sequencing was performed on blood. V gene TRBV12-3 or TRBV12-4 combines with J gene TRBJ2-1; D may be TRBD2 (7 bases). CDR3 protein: CASSLSTPGGLSYNEQFF. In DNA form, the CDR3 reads TGTGCCAGCAGTTTAAGTACACCGGGGGGCCTCTCCTACAATGAGCAGTTCTTC.